These 14 T cell receptor beta chains were sequenced from one sample in a study of follicular helper T cells after annual influenza vaccination (dated by TCRdb to the late 2010s). The library was generated by the immunoSEQ multiplex PCR assay. Entries here come from immuneACCESS through TCRdb and include only in-frame sequences with V and J called. Some clones fail to appear in such tables; in the studies checked, an unresolved V gene covers under half of the shortfall, and the cause of the remainder is unknown. The sample contains some 11,000 clones, more than 65% of them found a single time. The ten largest account for roughly 0.86% of the sample. The sample's time point label, decoded: 2014-2015 season, pre-vaccination. The sample here was CXCR5- memory CD4+ T cells sorted from blood, taken on the day of influenza vaccination. What the cell subset or site label conveys for this sample: CXCR5- memory CD4 T cells. The receptors shown here come from an adult who received the influenza vaccine.

The chain employs TRBV27 and TRBJ1-3; weak D call: TRBD1 (6 bases). Germline V gives CDR1 MNHEY, CDR2 SMNVEV (reference sequence). V was shortened by 0 bases and J by 2 bases, with 8 bases between the two germline ends. CDR3 length equals 15 residues. Here the CDR3 reads CASSLSYRAGNTIYF. The CDR3, as DNA: TGTGCCAGCAGTTTATCCTACAGGGCTGGAAACACCATATATTTT.

V and J are TRBV15 and TRBJ2-5, with D unresolved. The CDR3 is made up of 13 amino acids. V lost 0 bases and J 7 bases, leaving 9 bases between the germline ends. Germline V lookup: CDR1 LNHNV, CDR2 YYDKDF (reference sequence). DNA of the CDR3: TGTGCCACCAGCAGAGAGTCAGAGTGGACCCAGTACTTC. It encodes CATSRESEWTQYF.

The chain couples TRBV30 to TRBJ1-3; D is undetermined. The CDR3 consists of 14 residues. Germline V gene lookup returns CDR1 GTSNPN and CDR2 SVGIG (reference sequence). V was shortened by 3 bases and J by 0 bases, with 9 bases between the two germline ends. CDR3 residues: CAWSPSASGNTIYF. For the CDR3, the DNA is TGTGCCTGGAGCCCAAGTGCCTCTGGAAACACCATATATTTT.

CDR3: CASSGWRPDTGELFF. The DNA for the CDR3 is TGCGCCAGCAGCGGCTGGAGACCGGACACCGGGGAGCTGTTTTTT. V is TRBV5-1 and J is TRBJ2-2, with D unresolved. This CDR3 has 15 residues. Trimming pared 4 bases from V and 3 bases from J, leaving 13 bases between. The germline V gene encodes CDR1 SGHRS and CDR2 YFSETQ.

This chain links TRBV4-3 with TRBJ2-5, with D perhaps given as TRBD1 or TRBD2 (5 bases each). The germline V and J ends were trimmed by 0 bases and 3 bases, with 8 bases remaining between them. Germline V gene sequence: CDR1 LGHNA, CDR2 YSLEER. The CDR3 totals 14 residues. DNA for the CDR3: TGCGCCAGCAGCCAAGATTTGGGGGAAGAGACCCAGTACTTC. Residues: CASSQDLGEETQYF.

V is TRBV28 and J is TRBJ2-7; D not certain. With 6 bases removed from V and 0 bases from J, the gap between germline ends came to 9 bases. CDR3 length equals 13 residues. CDR1 is MDHEN, CDR2 SYDVKM, per germline. As DNA, the CDR3 is TGTGCCAGCAGCCCCCCGCACTCCTACGAGCAGTACTTC. This encodes CASSPPHSYEQYF.

A single count supports this clone. The chain uses TRBV28 and TRBJ1-5; D is unresolved. Germline V gene lookup returns CDR1 MDHEN and CDR2 SYDVKM. The CDR3 sequence is 13 residues long. The V end was cut by 6 bases, the J end by 0 bases, with 6 bases between. The CDR3 DNA is TGTGCCAGCAGGAGGGATAGCAATCAGCCCCAGCATTTT. Encoded protein: CASRRDSNQPQHF.

The sample holds a few counts of this clone. The chain combines TRBV5-1 with TRBJ1-4; 7 bases map to TRBD1. CDR3 length equals 15 residues. Unmatched junction bases numbered 5, after V lost 2 bases and J lost 4 bases. Germline V CDR1 and CDR2: SGHRS, YFSETQ. CDR3 in amino acids: CASSLAGQRNEKLFF. As DNA, the CDR3 is TGCGCCAGCAGCTTAGCGGGACAGCGTAATGAAAAACTGTTTTTT.

V is TRBV7-8 and J is TRBJ1-1; D not resolved. This CDR3 contains 15 residues. The germline V gene has CDR1 SGHVS and CDR2 FQNEAQ. Trimming took 1 base from V and 3 from J, leaving 12 bases between them. The CDR3 coding sequence is TGTGCCAGCAGCTTAGGAGGCCCCGGGGACACTGAAGCTTTCTTT. This codes for CASSLGGPGDTEAFF.

The chain joins TRBV6-1 to TRBJ2-4; no firm D call. Deletions cut 6 bases from V and 0 bases from J, with 6 bases between. CDR3 length: 13 residues. The germline V gene has CDR1 MNHNS and CDR2 SASEGT. The CDR3 here is CASRSLAKNIQYF. The DNA of the CDR3 is TGTGCCAGCAGGAGTCTAGCCAAAAACATTCAGTACTTC.

The chain couples TRBV28 to TRBJ2-7; 7 bases fit TRBD2. J lost 4 bases, V lost 7 bases, and 16 bases had no gene match. The CDR3 consists of 16 residues. Germline CDR1 MDHEN, CDR2 SYDVKM. In DNA form, the CDR3 reads TGTGCCAGCAACCCCCCTGGCGCTAGCGGATCTTACGAGCAGTACTTC. It codes for CASNPPGASGSYEQYF.

J is TRBJ2-1 and V is TRBV5-5, with no clear D. The ends were cut back, 0 bases at V and 6 bases at J, with 10 bases in the middle. Per germline, CDR1 SGHKS and CDR2 YYEKEE (reference sequence). The CDR3 has 14 amino acids. The CDR3 spells CASSLVRVSNEQFF. CDR3 sequence (DNA): TGTGCCAGCAGCTTGGTCCGGGTTAGCAATGAGCAGTTCTTC.

The genes are TRBV6-6 and TRBJ2-5; D is perhaps TRBD2 (6 bases). The length of the CDR3 is 14 residues. Germline-derived CDR1 and CDR2 are MNHNY and SVGAGI (reference sequence). V was shortened by 0 bases and J by 5 bases, with 10 bases between the two germline ends. The CDR3 bases are TGTGCCAGCAGTTACTCCGGGGGTCGGGAGACCCAGTACTTC. Translating gives CASSYSGGRETQYF.

V gene TRBV5-1 combines with J gene TRBJ2-3; D is possibly TRBD1 (5 bases). The CDR3 totals 15 residues. V was pared by 4 bases and J by 4 bases, with 16 bases between. Germline CDR1 reads SGHRS; CDR2 reads YFSETQ. CDR3 bases: TGCGCCAGCAGCGCCCAGGGAAGGAGTGCAGATACGCAGTATTTT. Protein product: CASSAQGRSADTQYF. The full variable domain, in which reference TRBV5-1 and TRBJ2-3 provide the parts outside the CDR3, is KAGVTQTPRYLIKTRGQQVTLSCSPISGHRSVSWYQQTPGQGLQFLFEYFSETQRNKGNFPGRFSGRQFSNSRSEMNVSTLELGDSALYLCASSAQGRSADTQYFGPGTRLTVL.